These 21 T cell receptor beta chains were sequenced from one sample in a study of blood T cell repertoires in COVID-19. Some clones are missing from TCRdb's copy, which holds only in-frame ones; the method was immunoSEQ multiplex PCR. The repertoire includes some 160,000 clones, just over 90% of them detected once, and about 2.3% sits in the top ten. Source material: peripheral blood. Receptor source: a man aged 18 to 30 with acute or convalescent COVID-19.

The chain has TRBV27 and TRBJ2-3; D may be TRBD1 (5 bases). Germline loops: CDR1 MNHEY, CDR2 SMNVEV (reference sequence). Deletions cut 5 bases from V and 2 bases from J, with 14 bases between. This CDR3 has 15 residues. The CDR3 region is CASSPRQMFTDTQYF. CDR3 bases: TGTGCCAGCAGTCCGCGACAGATGTTCACAGATACGCAGTATTTT.

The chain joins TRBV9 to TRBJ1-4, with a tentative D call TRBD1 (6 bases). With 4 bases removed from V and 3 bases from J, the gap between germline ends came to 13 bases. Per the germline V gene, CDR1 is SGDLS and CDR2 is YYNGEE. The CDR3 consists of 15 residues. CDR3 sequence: CASSFQGTSNEKLFF. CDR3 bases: TGTGCCAGCAGCTTCCAGGGGACGTCTAATGAAAAACTGTTTTTT.

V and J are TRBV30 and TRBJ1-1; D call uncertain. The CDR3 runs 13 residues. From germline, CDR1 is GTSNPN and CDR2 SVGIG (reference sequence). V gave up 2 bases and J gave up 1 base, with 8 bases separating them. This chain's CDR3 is CAWSRETNTEAFF. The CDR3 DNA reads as TGTGCCTGGAGTCGGGAGACGAACACTGAAGCTTTCTTT.

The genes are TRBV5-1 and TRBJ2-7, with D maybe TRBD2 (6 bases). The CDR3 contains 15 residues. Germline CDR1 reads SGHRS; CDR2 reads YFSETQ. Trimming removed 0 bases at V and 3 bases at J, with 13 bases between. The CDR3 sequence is CASSLVVGGSYEQYF. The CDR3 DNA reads TGCGCCAGCAGCTTGGTCGTGGGGGGTAGCTACGAGCAGTACTTC.

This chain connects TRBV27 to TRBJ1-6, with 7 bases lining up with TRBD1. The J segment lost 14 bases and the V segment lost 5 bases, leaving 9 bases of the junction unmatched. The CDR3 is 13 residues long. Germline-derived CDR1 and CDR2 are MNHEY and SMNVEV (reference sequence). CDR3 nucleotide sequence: TGTGCCAGCAGTCCTTTCTCTCAGGGGGCCCTCCACTTT. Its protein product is CASSPFSQGALHF.

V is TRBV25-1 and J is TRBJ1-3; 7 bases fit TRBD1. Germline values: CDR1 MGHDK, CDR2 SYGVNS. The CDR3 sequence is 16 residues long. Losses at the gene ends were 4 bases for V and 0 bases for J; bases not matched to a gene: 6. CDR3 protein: CASSAMGTVSGNTIYF. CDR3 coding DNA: TGTGCCAGCAGTGCGATGGGGACAGTCTCTGGAAACACCATATATTTT.

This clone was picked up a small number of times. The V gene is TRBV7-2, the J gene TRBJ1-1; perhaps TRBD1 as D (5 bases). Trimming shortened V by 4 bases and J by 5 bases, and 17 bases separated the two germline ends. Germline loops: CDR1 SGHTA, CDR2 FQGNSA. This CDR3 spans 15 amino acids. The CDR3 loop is CASSSFQGEGTEAFF. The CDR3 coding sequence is TGTGCCAGCAGCTCATTTCAGGGTGAAGGGACTGAAGCTTTCTTT.

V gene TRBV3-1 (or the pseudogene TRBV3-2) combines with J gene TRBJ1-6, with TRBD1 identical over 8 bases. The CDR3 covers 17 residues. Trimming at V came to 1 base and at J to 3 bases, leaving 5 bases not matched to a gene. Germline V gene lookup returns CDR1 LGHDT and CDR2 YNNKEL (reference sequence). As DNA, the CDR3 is TGTGCCAGCAGCCAAGTCGGGACAGGATTCTATAATTCACCCCTCCACTTT. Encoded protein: CASSQVGTGFYNSPLHF.

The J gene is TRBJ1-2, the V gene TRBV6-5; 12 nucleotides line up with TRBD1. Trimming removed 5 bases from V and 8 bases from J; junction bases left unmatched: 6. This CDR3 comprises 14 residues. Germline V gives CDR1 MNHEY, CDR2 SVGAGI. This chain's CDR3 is CASSIGTGGEGYTF. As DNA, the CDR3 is TGTGCCAGCAGTATCGGGACAGGGGGCGAAGGCTACACCTTC.

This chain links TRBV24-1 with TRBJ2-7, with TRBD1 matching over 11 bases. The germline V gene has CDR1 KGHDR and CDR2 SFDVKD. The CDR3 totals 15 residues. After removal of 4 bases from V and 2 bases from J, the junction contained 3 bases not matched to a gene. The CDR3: CATSEGQGGPYEQYF. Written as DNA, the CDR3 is TGTGCCACCAGTGAGGGACAGGGGGGCCCCTACGAGCAGTACTTC.

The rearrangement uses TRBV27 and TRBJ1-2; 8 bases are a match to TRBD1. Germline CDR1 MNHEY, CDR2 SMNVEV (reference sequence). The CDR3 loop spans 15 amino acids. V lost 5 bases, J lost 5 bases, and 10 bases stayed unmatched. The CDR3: CASSPSTGGRYGYTF. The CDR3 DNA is TGTGCCAGCAGTCCAAGCACAGGGGGTCGGTATGGCTACACCTTC.

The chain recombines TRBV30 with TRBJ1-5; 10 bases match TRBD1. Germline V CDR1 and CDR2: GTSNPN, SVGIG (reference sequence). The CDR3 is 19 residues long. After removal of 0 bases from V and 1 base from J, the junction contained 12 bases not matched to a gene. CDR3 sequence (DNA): TGTGCCTGGAGTGTACCCCTGACAGGGGGCGTTTTGAGCAATCAGCCCCAGCATTTT. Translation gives CAWSVPLTGGVLSNQPQHF.

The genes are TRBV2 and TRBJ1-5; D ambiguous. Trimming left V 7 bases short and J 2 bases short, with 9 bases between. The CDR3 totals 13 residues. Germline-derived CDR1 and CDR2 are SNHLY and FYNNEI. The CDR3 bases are TGTGCCAGCACCATGGTAGGCAATCAGCCCCAGCATTTT. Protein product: CASTMVGNQPQHF.

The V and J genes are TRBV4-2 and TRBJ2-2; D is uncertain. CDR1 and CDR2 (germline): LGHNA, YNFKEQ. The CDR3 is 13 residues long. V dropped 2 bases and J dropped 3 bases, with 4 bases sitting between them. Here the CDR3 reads CASSQPDTGELFF. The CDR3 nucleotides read TGTGCCAGCAGCCAACCAGACACCGGGGAGCTGTTTTTT.

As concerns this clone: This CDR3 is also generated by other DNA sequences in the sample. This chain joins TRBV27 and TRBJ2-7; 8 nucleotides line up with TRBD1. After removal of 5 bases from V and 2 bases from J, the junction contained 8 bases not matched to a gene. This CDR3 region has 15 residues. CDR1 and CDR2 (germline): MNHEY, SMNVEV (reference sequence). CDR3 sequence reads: CASSPGQGKAYEQYF. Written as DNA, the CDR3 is TGTGCCAGCAGTCCCGGACAGGGCAAGGCCTACGAGCAGTACTTC.

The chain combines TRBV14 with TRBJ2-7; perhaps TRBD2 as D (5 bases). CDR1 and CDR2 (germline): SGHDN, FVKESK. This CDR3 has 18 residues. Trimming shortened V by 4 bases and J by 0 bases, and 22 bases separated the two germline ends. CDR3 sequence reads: CASSPREGLILNSYEQYF. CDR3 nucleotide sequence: TGTGCCAGCAGCCCTCGAGAAGGACTCATTTTGAACTCCTACGAGCAGTACTTC.

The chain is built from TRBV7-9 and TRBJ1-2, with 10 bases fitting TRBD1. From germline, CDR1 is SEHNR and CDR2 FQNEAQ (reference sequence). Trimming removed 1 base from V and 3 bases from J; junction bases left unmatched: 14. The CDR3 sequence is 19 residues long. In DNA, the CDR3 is TGTGCCAGCAGCTTAGTTTTGCCGACAGGGGGCGATCGAGACTATGGCTACACCTTC. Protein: CASSLVLPTGGDRDYGYTF.

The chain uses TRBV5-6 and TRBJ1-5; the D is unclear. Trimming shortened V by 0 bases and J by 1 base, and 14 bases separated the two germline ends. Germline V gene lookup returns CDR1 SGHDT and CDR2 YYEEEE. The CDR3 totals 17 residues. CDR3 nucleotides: TGTGCCAGCAGCTTGGCCGTCGGGGTGGGGAGCAATCAGCCCCAGCATTTT. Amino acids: CASSLAVGVGSNQPQHF.

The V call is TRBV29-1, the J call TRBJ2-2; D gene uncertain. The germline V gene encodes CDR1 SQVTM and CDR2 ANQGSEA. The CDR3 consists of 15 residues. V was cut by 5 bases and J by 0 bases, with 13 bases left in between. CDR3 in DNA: TGCAGCGTTCAAACCCCACTAACGAACACCGGGGAGCTGTTTTTT. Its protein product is CSVQTPLTNTGELFF.

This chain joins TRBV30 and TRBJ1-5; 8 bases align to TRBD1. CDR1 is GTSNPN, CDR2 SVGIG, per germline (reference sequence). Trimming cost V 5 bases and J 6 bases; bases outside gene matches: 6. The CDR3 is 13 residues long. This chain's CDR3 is CAWGQGPGQPQHF. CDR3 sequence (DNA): TGTGCCTGGGGACAGGGTCCTGGTCAGCCCCAGCATTTT.

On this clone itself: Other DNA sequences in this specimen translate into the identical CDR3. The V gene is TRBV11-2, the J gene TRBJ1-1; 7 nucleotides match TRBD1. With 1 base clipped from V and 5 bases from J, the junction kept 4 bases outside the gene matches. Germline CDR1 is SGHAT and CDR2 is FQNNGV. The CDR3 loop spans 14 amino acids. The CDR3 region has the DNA TGTGCCAGCAGCTTAGTAGGGGGCAATACTGAAGCTTTCTTT. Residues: CASSLVGGNTEAFF.